This T cell receptor beta chain was sequenced for a study of CD8 T cells in ankylosing spondylitis. Study-level findings and limits: The study looked at matched synovial fluid samples from ankylosing spondylitis patients. Disease-linked clones were reported to be significantly enriched there. Those disease-linked clones were CD8+; they were also relatively rare in peripheral blood. Among TCR beta sequences, a motif of 7 to 9 highly homologous variants appeared characteristic of ankylosing spondylitis blood.

The CDR3 covers 14 residues. V shed 5 bases, J shed 4 bases, and the junction held 6 bases outside the gene matches. CDR1 and CDR2 from the germline V gene are MNHEY and SVGEGT. This clonotype was observed a handful of times. The antigen is not known. Making use of molecular barcodes, quantitative 5'-RACE generated TCR beta libraries. One entry per CDR3 protein, called by TCRdb with MiXCR from the 5' RACE reads. Here the sample spans about 840,000 distinct CDR3 sequences, roughly 10% being singletons. The chain has TRBV6-2 or TRBV6-3 and TRBJ2-7; 9 positions match TRBD2. The TCR originated in a male donor with ankylosing spondylitis. The sample consisted of blood, either unsorted or a sorted T cell fraction (not recorded which). Written as DNA, the CDR3 is TGTGCCAGCAGTACTCCGACTAGCGGATACGAGCAGTACTTC. This gives the protein CASSTPTSGYEQYF.